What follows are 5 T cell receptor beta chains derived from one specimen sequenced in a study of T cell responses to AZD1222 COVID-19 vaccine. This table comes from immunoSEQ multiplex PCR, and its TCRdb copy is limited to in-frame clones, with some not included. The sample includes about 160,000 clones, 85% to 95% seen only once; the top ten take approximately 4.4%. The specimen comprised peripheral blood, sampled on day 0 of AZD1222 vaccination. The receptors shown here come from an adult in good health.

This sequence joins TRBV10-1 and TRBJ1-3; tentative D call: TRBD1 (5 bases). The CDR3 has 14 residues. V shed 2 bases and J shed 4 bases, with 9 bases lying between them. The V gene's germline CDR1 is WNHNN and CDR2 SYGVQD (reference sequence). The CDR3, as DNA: TGCGCCAGCAGTGAGGCAGGGTCAGGAAACACCATATATTTT. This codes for CASSEAGSGNTIYF.

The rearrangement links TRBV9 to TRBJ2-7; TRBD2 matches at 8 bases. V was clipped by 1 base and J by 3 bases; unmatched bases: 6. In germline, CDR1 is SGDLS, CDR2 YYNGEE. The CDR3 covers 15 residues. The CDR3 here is CASSVSAGEVYEQYF. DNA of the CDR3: TGTGCCAGCAGCGTATCAGCGGGAGAGGTCTACGAGCAGTACTTC.

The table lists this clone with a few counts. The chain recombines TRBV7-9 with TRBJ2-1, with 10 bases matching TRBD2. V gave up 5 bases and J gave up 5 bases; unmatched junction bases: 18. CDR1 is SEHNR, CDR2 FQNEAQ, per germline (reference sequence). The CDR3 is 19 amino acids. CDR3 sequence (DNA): TGTGCCAGCAGCCCGTACTGGGTGGAACTAGCGGGAATACACAATGAGCAGTTCTTC. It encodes CASSPYWVELAGIHNEQFF.

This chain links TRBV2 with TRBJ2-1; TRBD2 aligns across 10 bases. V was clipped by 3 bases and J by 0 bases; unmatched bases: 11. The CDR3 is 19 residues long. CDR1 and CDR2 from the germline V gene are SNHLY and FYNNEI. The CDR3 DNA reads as TGTGCCAGCAGTGAGGCTAGCGGGAGACACCGTAGCTCCTACAATGAGCAGTTCTTC. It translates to CASSEASGRHRSSYNEQFF.

This CDR3 is CASSPSTAVIYEQYF. CDR3 nucleotide sequence: TGTGCCAGCAGCCCATCGACAGCCGTGATCTACGAGCAGTACTTC. The V and J genes are TRBV5-4 and TRBJ2-7, with D perhaps TRBD1 (5 bases). Germline CDR1 and CDR2: SGHNT and YYREEE (reference sequence). CDR3 length: 15 residues. The germline V and J ends were trimmed by 4 bases and 3 bases, with 17 bases remaining between them.